The subject of this entry is one TCR beta chain. These data belong to a study of blood T cell repertoires in COVID-19. Across the study: Italy, Spain and the United States were the sources of the convalescent and acute COVID-19 samples.

Symptom resolution, clearance, or two negative PCRs marked donors in Cohort 3 as recovered. Measured with immunoSEQ multiplex PCR; TCRdb has only the in-frame clones, and not every one. The table records hundreds of thousands of clones, approximately 91% of them present only once. The CDR3 length is 13 residues. CDR1 GTSNPN and CDR2 SVGIG come from the germline V gene (reference sequence). V lost 1 base to trimming and J lost 4 bases; unmatched junction nucleotides: 1. The V gene is TRBV30, the J gene TRBJ1-5; 7 nucleotides line up with TRBD1. Sequencing was carried out using PBMCs or T cells enriched from blood (not recorded which). This sequence was found in a man in his 60s who had recovered from COVID-19. This CDR3 is CAWSDRGNQPQHF. DNA of the CDR3: TGTGCCTGGAGTGACAGGGGTAATCAGCCCCAGCATTTT.